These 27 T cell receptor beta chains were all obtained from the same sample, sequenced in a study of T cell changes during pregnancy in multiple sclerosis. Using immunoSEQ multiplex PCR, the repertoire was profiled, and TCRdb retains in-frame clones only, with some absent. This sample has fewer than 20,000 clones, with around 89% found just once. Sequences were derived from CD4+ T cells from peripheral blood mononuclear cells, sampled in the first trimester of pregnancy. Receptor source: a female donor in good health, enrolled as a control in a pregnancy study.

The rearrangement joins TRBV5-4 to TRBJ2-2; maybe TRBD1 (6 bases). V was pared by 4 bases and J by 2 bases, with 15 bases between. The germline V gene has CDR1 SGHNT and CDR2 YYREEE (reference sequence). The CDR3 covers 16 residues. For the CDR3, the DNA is TGTGCCAGCAGCGCTCCAGGGGCCCGAAACACCGGGGAGCTGTTTTTT. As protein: CASSAPGARNTGELFF.

The CDR3 DNA reads TGTGCCAGCAGCCAAACTAGCGGCACCGGGGAGCTGTTTTTT. Amino acids: CASSQTSGTGELFF. V and J are TRBV11-3 and TRBJ2-2, with 8 bases fitting TRBD2. CDR3 length: 14 residues. Trimming removed 5 bases from V and 4 bases from J; junction bases left unmatched: 3. Germline V CDR1 and CDR2: SGHNT, YENEEA.

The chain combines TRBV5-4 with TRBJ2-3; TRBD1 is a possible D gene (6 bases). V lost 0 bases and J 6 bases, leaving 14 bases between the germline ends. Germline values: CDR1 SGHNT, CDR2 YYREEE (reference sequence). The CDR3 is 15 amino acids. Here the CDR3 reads CASSLVPRTEDTQYF. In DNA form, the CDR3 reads TGTGCCAGCAGCTTGGTTCCCCGGACAGAGGATACGCAGTATTTT.

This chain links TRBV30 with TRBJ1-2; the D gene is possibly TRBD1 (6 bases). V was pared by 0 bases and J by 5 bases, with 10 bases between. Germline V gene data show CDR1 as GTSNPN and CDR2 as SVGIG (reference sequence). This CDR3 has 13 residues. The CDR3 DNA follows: TGTGCCTGGAGTGTACGGGGGGCGTATGGCTACACCTTC. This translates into CAWSVRGAYGYTF.

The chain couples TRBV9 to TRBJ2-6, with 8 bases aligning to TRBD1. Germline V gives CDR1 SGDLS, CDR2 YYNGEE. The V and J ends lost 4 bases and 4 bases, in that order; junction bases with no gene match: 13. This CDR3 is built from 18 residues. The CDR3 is CASSPRTGLVGGANVLTF. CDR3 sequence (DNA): TGTGCCAGCAGCCCCAGGACAGGGTTAGTGGGGGGGGCCAACGTCCTGACTTTC.

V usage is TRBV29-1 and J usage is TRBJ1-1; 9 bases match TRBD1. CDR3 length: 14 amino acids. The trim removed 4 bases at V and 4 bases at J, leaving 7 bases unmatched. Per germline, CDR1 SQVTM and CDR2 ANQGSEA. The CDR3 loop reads CSVAQGARSTEAFF. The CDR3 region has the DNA TGCAGCGTTGCACAGGGGGCGCGGAGCACTGAAGCTTTCTTT.

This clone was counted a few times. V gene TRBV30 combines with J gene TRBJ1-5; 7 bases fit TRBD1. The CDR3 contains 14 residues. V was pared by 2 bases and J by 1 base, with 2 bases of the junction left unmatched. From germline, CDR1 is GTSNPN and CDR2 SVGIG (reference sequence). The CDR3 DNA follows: TGTGCCTGGAGTCAGGGGGACAGCAATCAGCCCCAGCATTTT. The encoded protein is CAWSQGDSNQPQHF.

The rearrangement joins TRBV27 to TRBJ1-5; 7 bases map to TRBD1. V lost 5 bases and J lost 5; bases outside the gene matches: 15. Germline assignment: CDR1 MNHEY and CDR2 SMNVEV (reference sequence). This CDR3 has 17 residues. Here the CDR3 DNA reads TGTGCCAGCAGTCAATCGCTTCGACAGGGAAAGGATCAGCCCCAGCATTTT. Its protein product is CASSQSLRQGKDQPQHF.

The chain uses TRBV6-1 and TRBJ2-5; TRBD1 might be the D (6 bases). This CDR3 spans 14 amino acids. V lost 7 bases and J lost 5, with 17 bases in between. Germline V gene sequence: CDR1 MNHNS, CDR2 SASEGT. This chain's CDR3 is CASMGRRGRETQYF. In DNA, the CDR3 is TGTGCCAGCATGGGCCGCAGGGGTAGGGAGACCCAGTACTTC.

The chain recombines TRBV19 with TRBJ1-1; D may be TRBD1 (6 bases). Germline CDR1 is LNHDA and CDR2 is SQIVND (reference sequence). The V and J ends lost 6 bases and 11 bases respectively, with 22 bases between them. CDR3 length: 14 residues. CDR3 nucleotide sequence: TGTGCCAGTAGCGGCGGGGGGGCGGGTAAGAAGGCTTTCTTT. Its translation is CASSGGGAGKKAFF.

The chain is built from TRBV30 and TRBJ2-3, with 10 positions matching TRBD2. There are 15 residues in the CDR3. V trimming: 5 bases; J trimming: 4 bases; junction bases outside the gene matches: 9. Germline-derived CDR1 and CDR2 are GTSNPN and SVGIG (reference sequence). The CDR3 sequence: CAWRPAGGRSDTQYF. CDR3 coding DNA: TGTGCCTGGCGTCCAGCGGGGGGGAGGTCAGATACGCAGTATTTT.

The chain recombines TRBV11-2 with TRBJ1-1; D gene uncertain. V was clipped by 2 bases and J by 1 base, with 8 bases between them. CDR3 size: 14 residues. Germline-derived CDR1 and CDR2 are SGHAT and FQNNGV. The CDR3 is CASSLLSGNTEAFF. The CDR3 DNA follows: TGTGCCAGCAGCTTATTGAGCGGGAACACTGAAGCTTTCTTT. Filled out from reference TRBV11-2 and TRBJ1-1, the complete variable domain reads EAGVAQSPRYKIIEKRQSVAFWCNPISGHATLYWYQQILGQGPKLLIQFQNNGVVDDSQLPKDRFSAERLKGVDSTLKIQPAKLEDSAVYLCASSLLSGNTEAFFGQGTRLTVV.

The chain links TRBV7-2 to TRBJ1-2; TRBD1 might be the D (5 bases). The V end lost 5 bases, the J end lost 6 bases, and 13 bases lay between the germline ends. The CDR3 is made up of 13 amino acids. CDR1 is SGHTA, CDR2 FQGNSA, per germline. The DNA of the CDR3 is TGTGCCAGCAGCCCCGGGACTTCTCATGGCTACACCTTC. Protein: CASSPGTSHGYTF.

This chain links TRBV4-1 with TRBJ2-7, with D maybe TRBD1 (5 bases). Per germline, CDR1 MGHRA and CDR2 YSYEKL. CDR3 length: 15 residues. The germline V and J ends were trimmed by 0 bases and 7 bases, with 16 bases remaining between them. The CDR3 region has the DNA TGCGCCAGCAGCCAAGAATGGGGCAGCCTTTGGGAGCAGTACTTC. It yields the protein CASSQEWGSLWEQYF.

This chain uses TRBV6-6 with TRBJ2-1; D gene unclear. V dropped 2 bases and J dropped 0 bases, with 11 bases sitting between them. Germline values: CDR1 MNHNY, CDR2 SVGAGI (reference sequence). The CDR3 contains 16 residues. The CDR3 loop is CASSYVPRSSYNEQFF. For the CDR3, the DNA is TGTGCCAGCAGTTACGTGCCGCGGAGCTCCTACAATGAGCAGTTCTTC.

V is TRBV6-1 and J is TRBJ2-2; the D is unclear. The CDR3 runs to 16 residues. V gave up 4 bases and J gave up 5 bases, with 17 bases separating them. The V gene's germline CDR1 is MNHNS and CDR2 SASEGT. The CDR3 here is CASSALEAAGTGELFF. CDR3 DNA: TGTGCCAGCAGTGCTCTCGAGGCAGCCGGGACCGGGGAGCTGTTTTTT.

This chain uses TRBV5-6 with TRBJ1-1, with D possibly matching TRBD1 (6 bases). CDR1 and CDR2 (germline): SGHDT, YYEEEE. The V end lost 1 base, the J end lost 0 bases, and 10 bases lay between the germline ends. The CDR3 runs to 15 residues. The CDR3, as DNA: TGTGCCAGCAGCTTGAGCGACAGGATGAACACTGAAGCTTTCTTT. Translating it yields CASSLSDRMNTEAFF. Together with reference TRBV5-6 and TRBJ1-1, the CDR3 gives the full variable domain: DAGVTQSPTHLIKTRGQQVTLRCSPKSGHDTVSWYQQALGQGPQFIFQYYEEEERQRGNFPDRFSGHQFPNYSSELNVNALLLGDSALYLCASSLSDRMNTEAFFGQGTRLTVV.

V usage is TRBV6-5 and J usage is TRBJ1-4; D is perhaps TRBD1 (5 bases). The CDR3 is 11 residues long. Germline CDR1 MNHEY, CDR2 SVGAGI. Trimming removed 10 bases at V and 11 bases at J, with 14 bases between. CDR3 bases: TGTGCCACTTACAACGGGGGTAAACTGTTTTTT. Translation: CATYNGGKLFF.

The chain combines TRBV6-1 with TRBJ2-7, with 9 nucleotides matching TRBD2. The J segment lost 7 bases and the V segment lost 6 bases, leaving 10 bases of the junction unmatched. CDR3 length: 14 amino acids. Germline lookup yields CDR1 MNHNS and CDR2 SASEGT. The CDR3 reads CASRDRTSVREQYF. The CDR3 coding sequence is TGTGCCAGCAGGGACCGGACTAGCGTCAGGGAGCAGTACTTC.

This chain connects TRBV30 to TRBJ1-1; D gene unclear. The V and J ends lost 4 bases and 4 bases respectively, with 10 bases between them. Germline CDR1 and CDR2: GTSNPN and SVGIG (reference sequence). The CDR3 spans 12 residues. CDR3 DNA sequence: TGTGCCTGGACCAACAGTCGCACTGAAGCTTTCTTT. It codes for CAWTNSRTEAFF.

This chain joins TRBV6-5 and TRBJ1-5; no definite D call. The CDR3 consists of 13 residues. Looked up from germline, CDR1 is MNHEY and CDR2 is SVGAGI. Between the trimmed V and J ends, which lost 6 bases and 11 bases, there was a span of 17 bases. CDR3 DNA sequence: TGTGCCAGCAGCTCCGGGTCCTACGGGGCCCAGCATTTT. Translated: CASSSGSYGAQHF.

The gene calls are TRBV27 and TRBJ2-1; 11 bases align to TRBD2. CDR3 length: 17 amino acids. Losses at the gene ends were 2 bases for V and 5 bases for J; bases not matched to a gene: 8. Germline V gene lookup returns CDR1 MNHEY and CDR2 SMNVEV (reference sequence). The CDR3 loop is CASSLGRGLAAHNEQFF. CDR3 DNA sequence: TGTGCCAGCAGTTTAGGGAGGGGACTAGCGGCCCACAATGAGCAGTTCTTC.

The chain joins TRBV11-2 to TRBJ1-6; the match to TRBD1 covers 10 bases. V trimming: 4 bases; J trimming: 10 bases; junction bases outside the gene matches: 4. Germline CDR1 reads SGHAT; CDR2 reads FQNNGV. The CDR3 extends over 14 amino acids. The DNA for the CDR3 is TGTGCCAGCAGCTCCTGGACAGGGGGGTCACCCCTCCACTTT. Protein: CASSSWTGGSPLHF.

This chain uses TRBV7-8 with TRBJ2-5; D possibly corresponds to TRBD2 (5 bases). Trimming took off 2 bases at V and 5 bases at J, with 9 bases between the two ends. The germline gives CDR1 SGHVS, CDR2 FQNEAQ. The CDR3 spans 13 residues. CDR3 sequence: CASSLSGWETQYF. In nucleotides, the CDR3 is TGTGCCAGCAGCTTATCGGGGTGGGAGACCCAGTACTTC. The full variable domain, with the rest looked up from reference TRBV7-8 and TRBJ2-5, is GAGVSQSPRYKVAKRGQDVALRCDPISGHVSLFWYQQALGQGPEFLTYFQNEAQLDKSGLPSDRFFAERPEGSVSTLKIQRTQQEDSAVYLCASSLSGWETQYFGPGTRLLVL.

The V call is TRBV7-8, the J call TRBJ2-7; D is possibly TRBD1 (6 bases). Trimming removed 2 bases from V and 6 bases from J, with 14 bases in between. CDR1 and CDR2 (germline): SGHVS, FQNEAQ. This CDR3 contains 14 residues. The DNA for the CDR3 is TGTGCCAGCAGCTTATTCGACAGGCCGCCCGAGCAGTACTTC. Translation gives CASSLFDRPPEQYF.

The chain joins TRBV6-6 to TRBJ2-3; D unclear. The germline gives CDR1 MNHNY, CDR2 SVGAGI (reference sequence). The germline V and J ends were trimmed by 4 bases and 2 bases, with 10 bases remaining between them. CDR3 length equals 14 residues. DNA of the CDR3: TGTGCCAGCAGTTCCACAACCCCCACAGATACGCAGTATTTT. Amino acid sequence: CASSSTTPTDTQYF.

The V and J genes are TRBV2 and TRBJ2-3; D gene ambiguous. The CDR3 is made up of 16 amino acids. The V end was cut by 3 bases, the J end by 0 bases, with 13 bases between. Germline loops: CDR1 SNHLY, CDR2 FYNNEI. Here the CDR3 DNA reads TGTGCCAGCAGTGAGAGAATATCCCCTAGCACAGATACGCAGTATTTT. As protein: CASSERISPSTDTQYF.